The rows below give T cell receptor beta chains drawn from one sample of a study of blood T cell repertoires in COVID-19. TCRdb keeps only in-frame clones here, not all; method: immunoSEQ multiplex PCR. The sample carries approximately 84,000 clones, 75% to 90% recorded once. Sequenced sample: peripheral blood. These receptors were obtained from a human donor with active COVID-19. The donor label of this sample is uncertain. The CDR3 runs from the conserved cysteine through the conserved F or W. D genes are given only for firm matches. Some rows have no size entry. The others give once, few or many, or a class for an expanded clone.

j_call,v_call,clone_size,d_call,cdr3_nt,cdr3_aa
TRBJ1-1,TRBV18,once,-,TGTGCCAGCTCACCACTCTTATGGGGGGTGGGGAACACTGAAGCTTTCTTT,CASSPLLWGVGNTEAFF
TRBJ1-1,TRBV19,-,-,TGTGCCAGTAGTACAGCCCGATGGCGGGTCCTGAACACTGAAGCTTTCTTT,CASSTARWRVLNTEAFF
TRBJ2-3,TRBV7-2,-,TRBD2,TGTGCCAGCAGCTTAAGTCGAAGGCGGGGGGGCACAGATACGCAGTATTTT,CASSLSRRRGGTDTQYF
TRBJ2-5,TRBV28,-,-,TGTGCCAGCAGTTCCGGCGGGGTAGCCCAAGAGACCCAGTACTTC,CASSSGGVAQETQYF
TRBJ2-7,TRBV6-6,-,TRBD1,TGTGCCAGCACCAGACAGGGTTCGGGCTACGAGCAGTACTTC,CASTRQGSGYEQYF
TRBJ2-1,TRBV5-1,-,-,TGCGCCAGCAGCTTGGCCGGGGGAAGCTCCTACAATGAGCAGTTCTTC,CASSLAGGSSYNEQFF
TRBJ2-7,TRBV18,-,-,TGTGCCAGCTCCCCGACAGACTACGAGCAGTACTTC,CASSPTDYEQYF
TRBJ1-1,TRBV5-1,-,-,TGCGCCAGCACCCGTGGGGGGGGGACGACTGAAGCTTTCTTT,CASTRGGGTTEAFF
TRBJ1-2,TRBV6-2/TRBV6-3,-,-,TGTGCCAGCAGTTACGTGGCAGGAAAGTTGAGCTATGGCTACACCTTC,CASSYVAGKLSYGYTF
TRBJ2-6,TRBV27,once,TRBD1,TGTGCCAGCAGTTTTAGGGTCTTTGGGACAGGGCGGGCTGGGGCCAACGTCCTGACTTTC,CASSFRVFGTGRAGANVLTF
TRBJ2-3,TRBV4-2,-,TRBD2,TGTGCCAGCAGCCAAGCTACGGCGGGGGTTAAAGATACGCAGTATTTT,CASSQATAGVKDTQYF
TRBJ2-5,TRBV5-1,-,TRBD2,TGCGCCAGCAGCTTGGTAGCACTAGCGGAAGAGACCCAGTACTTC,CASSLVALAEETQYF
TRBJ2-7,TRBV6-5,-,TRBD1,TGTGCCAGCGGGGACAGGTCCCCCTACGAGCAGTACTTC,CASGDRSPYEQYF
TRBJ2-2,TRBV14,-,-,TGTGCCAGCAGAGGGGGACATTCGAACACCGGGGAGCTGTTTTTT,CASRGGHSNTGELFF
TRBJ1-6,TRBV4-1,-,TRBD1,TGCGCCAGCAGCCTAGCGAGGGACAGGGGGAATAATTCACCCCTCCACTTT,CASSLARDRGNNSPLHF
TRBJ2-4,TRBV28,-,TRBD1,TGTGCCAGCACCGAGGACAGGCTGAGTAAAAACATTCAGTACTTC,CASTEDRLSKNIQYF
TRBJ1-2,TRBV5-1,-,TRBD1,TGCGCCAGCAGTGGGACAGGGGGCAGGGTTGGTGGCTACACCTTC,CASSGTGGRVGGYTF
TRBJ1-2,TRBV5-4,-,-,TGTGCCAGCAGCAGAGGTCCGGGTGAGGCTAACTATGGCTACACCTTC,CASSRGPGEANYGYTF
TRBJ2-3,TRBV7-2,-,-,TGTGCCAGCAGCTTTCGCGGCACAGATACGCAGTATTTT,CASSFRGTDTQYF
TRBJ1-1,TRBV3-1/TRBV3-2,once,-,TGTGCCAGCAGCCAAGATCTTACAGTAAGGATGAACACTGAAGCTTTCTTT,CASSQDLTVRMNTEAFF
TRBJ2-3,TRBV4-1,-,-,TGCGCCAGCAGCCGCACGACTATAACAGATACGCAGTATTTT,CASSRTTITDTQYF
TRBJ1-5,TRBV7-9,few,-,TGTGCCAGCAGCCCCCAGGGTAGCAATCAGCCCCAGCATTTT,CASSPQGSNQPQHF
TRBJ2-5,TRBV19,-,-,TGTGCCAGTAGTAGGGCTCTCCAAGAGACCCAGTACTTC,CASSRALQETQYF
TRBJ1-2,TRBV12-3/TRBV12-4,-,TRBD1,TGTGCCAGCAGATCAGGGGGTACCTATGGCTACACCTTC,CASRSGGTYGYTF
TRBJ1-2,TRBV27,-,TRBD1,TGTGCCAGCAGTTTCGCAAAAGACAGGGGTTATGGCTACACCTTC,CASSFAKDRGYGYTF
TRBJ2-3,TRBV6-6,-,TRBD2,TGTGCCAGCAGTTACGGGCGGGGGGGCCCCACAGATACGCAGTATTTT,CASSYGRGGPTDTQYF
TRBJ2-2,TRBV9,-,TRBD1,TGTGCCAGCAGCGAACCGGGACAGGGGGCAAAAACCGGGGAGCTGTTTTTT,CASSEPGQGAKTGELFF
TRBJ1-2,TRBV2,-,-,TGTGCCAGCAGTACCCGAACGGGAGATTCTAACTATGGCTACACCTTC,CASSTRTGDSNYGYTF
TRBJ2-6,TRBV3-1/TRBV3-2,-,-,TGTGCCAGCAGCAAGACAGGCGTCGCTGGGGCCAACGTCCTGACTTTC,CASSKTGVAGANVLTF
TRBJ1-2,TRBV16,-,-,TGTGCCAGCAGAGACGGCCGCTTTAGCGGCTACACCTTC,CASRDGRFSGYTF
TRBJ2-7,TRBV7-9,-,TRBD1,TGTGCCAGCAGCACTCCAGGGGGCGCGGACTACGAGCAGTACTTC,CASSTPGGADYEQYF
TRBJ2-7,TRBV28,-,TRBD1,TGTGCCAGCAGCTCACCGGGACAGGGGGCGACCTACGAGCAGTACTTC,CASSSPGQGATYEQYF
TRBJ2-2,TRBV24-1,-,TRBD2,TGTGCCACCAGTGATCCGGCGACTAGCAGGGAGCTGTTTTTT,CATSDPATSRELFF
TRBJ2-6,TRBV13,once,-,TGTGCCAGCAGCTTAGCAGGGGTTGGGGCCAACGTCCTGACTTTC,CASSLAGVGANVLTF
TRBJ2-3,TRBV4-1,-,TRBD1,TGCGCCAGCAGCCAAGAGACAGGGGAGTTCGATACGCAGTATTTT,CASSQETGEFDTQYF
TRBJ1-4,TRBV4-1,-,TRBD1,TGCGCCAGCAGCCAGGATGGACAGGGTTTTGCAACTAATGAAAAACTGTTTTTT,CASSQDGQGFATNEKLFF
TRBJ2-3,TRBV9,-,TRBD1,TGTGCCAGCAGCGTGACAGGGCGCACAGATACGCAGTATTTT,CASSVTGRTDTQYF
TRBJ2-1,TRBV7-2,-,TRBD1,TGTGCCAGCAGCTTAGGGTCCGGGACAGGGCTGGATGAGCAGTTCTTC,CASSLGSGTGLDEQFF
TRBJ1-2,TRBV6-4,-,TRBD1,TGTGCCAGCAGTGTCATGCCGGGACAGGGAGGAGTGAACTATGGCTACACCTTC,CASSVMPGQGGVNYGYTF
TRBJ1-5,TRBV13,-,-,TGTGCCAGCAGCTTAGGTGAGATCGCTGGGCCCCAGCATTTT,CASSLGEIAGPQHF
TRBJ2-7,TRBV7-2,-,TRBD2,TGTGCCAGCAGCCAGCTCTCTGGGTCGGGGGGCTACGAGCAGTACTTC,CASSQLSGSGGYEQYF